These 13 T cell receptor beta chains share one sample of origin, sequenced in a study of T-cell reconstitution after alpha-beta-depleted transplantation in children. Unique molecular identifiers were incorporated during preparation of the TCRbeta library. Using its own MiXCR run on the PCR reads, TCRdb lists one record per CDR3 protein. The profile shows about 240,000 distinct CDR3 sequences, approximately 12% of them singletons. Sequenced material: PBMCs from the stem cell graft donor, taken from the stem cell graft. The receptors shown here come from a human donor who donated a stem cell graft to a child with acute lymphoblastic leukemia.

This clonotype was found many times. The V and J genes are TRBV12-3 or TRBV12-4 and TRBJ2-4, with TRBD2 matching over 8 bases. Trimming cost V 6 bases and J 8 bases; bases outside gene matches: 9. This CDR3 comprises 14 residues. The CDR3 nucleotides are TGTGCCAGCAGCCCGAGCGGGAGTCCGCACATTCAGTACTTC. Translated: CASSPSGSPHIQYF.

This clonotype was counted ten times or more. The chain has TRBV6-5 and TRBJ2-7; 11 bases are a match to TRBD1. The ends lost 2 bases at V and 2 bases at J; junction bases unmatched: 11. This CDR3 contains 18 residues. Germline V gives CDR1 MNHEY, CDR2 SVGAGI. The CDR3 sequence is CASSYRDRGEYRAYEQYF. DNA of the CDR3: TGTGCCAGCAGTTACAGGGACAGGGGGGAATATAGAGCCTACGAGCAGTACTTC.

This clonotype was picked up many times. J is TRBJ1-5 and V is TRBV5-6; D is uncertain. The CDR3 contains 16 residues. Germline V gene sequence: CDR1 SGHDT, CDR2 YYEEEE. Deletions cut 4 bases from V and 3 bases from J, with 17 bases between. CDR3 loop: CASSHGPTKPNQPQHF. The DNA of the CDR3 is TGTGCCAGCAGCCACGGACCAACTAAACCCAATCAGCCCCAGCATTTT. Full variable domain (missing parts from reference TRBV5-6 and TRBJ1-5): DAGVTQSPTHLIKTRGQQVTLRCSPKSGHDTVSWYQQALGQGPQFIFQYYEEEERQRGNFPDRFSGHQFPNYSSELNVNALLLGDSALYLCASSHGPTKPNQPQHFGDGTRLSIL.

This clonotype was counted at least ten times. The chain has TRBV12-3 or TRBV12-4 and TRBJ1-1; D not resolved. V lost 6 bases and J 1 base, leaving 9 bases between the germline ends. CDR3 length equals 13 residues. The CDR3 region is CASSLPGNTEAFF. The CDR3 DNA follows: TGTGCCAGCAGCTTACCGGGGAACACTGAAGCTTTCTTT.

The chain recombines TRBV6-1 with TRBJ1-1; 9 bases line up with TRBD1. V dropped 5 bases and J dropped 12; count of bases not matched to a gene: 7. Germline-derived CDR1 and CDR2 are MNHNS and SASEGT. The CDR3 length is 12 residues. As DNA, the CDR3 is TGTGCCAGCAGTCCCTTGGGACAGGGAACTTTCTTT. Translation: CASSPLGQGTFF.

This clonotype was counted ten times or more. The chain links TRBV9 to TRBJ2-1, with D unresolved. Germline CDR1 is SGDLS and CDR2 is YYNGEE. CDR3 size: 16 residues. The ends were cut back, 4 bases at V and 0 bases at J, with 14 bases in the middle. The CDR3 loop is CASSPRKSSSYNEQFF. The DNA of the CDR3 is TGTGCCAGCAGCCCCCGTAAATCAAGCTCCTACAATGAGCAGTTCTTC.

There are many counts of this clonotype. The chain joins TRBV19 to TRBJ2-3; 8 nucleotides match TRBD2. The CDR3 is made up of 14 amino acids. V shed 9 bases and J 4 bases; nucleotides not matched to a gene: 9. Germline CDR1 is LNHDA and CDR2 is SQIVND (reference sequence). The CDR3: CASRPGGAADTQYF. The DNA for the CDR3 is TGTGCCAGCCGACCCGGGGGGGCCGCAGATACGCAGTATTTT.

This chain connects TRBV30 to TRBJ1-1; 10 bases are shared with TRBD1. The trim removed 0 bases at V and 4 bases at J, leaving 5 bases unmatched. Germline V CDR1 and CDR2: GTSNPN, SVGIG (reference sequence). CDR3 length equals 15 residues. CDR3 sequence reads: CAWSVRQGAGTEAFF. In nucleotides, the CDR3 is TGTGCCTGGAGTGTACGACAGGGGGCTGGCACTGAAGCTTTCTTT.

This clonotype was seen ten or more times. This sequence joins TRBV10-3 and TRBJ1-4, with 10 bases that match TRBD1. Per germline, CDR1 ENHRY and CDR2 SYGVKD. The junction had 1 base not matched to a gene; V was cut back by 0 bases and J by 6 bases. The CDR3 consists of 15 residues. The CDR3 here is CAISESGTGDEKLFF. Written as DNA, the CDR3 is TGTGCCATCAGTGAGTCCGGGACAGGGGATGAAAAACTGTTTTTT.

This clonotype was counted only a few times. J is TRBJ2-1 and V is TRBV30, with TRBD2 as a possible D gene (5 bases). The CDR3 loop spans 14 amino acids. Trimming left V 0 bases short and J 4 bases short, with 10 bases between. The germline V gene has CDR1 GTSNPN and CDR2 SVGIG (reference sequence). As DNA, the CDR3 is TGTGCCTGGAGTGTACTCCGGGGATACAATGAGCAGTTCTTC. Its protein is CAWSVLRGYNEQFF.

Concerning this clonotype itself: This sequence may be a read error, since a much larger clone differs from it by one base. This is likely a read error, given that the CDR3 carries no conserved phenylalanine or tryptophan at its end. This chain connects TRBV12-5 to TRBJ1-1; D unclear. Germline assignment: CDR1 LGHNT and CDR2 FRNRAP. This CDR3 is built from 14 residues. Between the trimmed V and J ends, which lost 4 bases and 0 bases, there was a span of 9 bases. CDR3 in amino acids: CASGYGSMNTEAFL. CDR3 nucleotides: TGTGCTAGTGGTTACGGCTCCATGAACACTGAAGCTTTCTTG.

This clonotype was detected ten times or more. The gene calls are TRBV28 and TRBJ1-1; a possible D gene is TRBD1 (5 bases). CDR3 length: 12 amino acids. Trimming removed 7 bases from V and 4 bases from J, with 10 bases in between. Germline V CDR1 and CDR2: MDHEN, SYDVKM. The CDR3 is CASKRGRTEAFF. CDR3 nucleotide sequence: TGTGCCAGCAAAAGGGGTCGCACTGAAGCTTTCTTT.

The J gene is TRBJ2-3, the V gene TRBV5-1, with D tentatively TRBD1 (5 bases). This CDR3 contains 14 residues. Germline V gene sequence: CDR1 SGHRS, CDR2 YFSETQ. V lost 3 bases, J lost 3 bases, and 11 bases lay in between. The CDR3 spells CASSSRTQTDTQYF. The CDR3 nucleotides are TGCGCCAGCAGCTCGCGGACACAAACAGATACGCAGTATTTT.